These 29 T cell receptor beta chains were all obtained from the same sample, sequenced in a study of blood T cells in healthy people across ages. Sample-barcoded 5' priming and a J-beta primer mix drove a second PCR of about 6 to 12 cycles. Using its own MiXCR run on the 5' RACE reads, TCRdb lists one record per CDR3 protein. The sample holds 750,000 to 950,000 distinct CDR3 sequences; almost 30% are singletons and the top ten take roughly 10%. These data are also associated with another study on T cells of mothers and their children.

Material: blood. The receptors derive from a woman aged 40 to 50 in good health.

The chain combines TRBV28 with TRBJ1-2, with no clear D. V was clipped by 8 bases and J by 6 bases, with 13 bases between them. Germline assignment: CDR1 MDHEN and CDR2 SYDVKM. The CDR3 covers 12 residues. In DNA form, the CDR3 reads TGTGCCAGCGGGCCTAGGGTTCATGGCTACACCTTC. It specifies CASGPRVHGYTF.

This clonotype was seen many times. The CDR3 spells CASSQFPIAGPSTDTQYF. As DNA, the CDR3 is TGCGCCAGCAGCCAATTCCCAATAGCGGGGCCTTCCACAGATACGCAGTATTTT. The chain employs TRBV4-3 and TRBJ2-3; 8 nucleotides line up with TRBD2. The CDR3 is made up of 18 amino acids. V shed 2 bases, J shed 2 bases, and the junction held 12 bases outside the gene matches. Germline V CDR1 and CDR2: LGHNA, YSLEER.

This clonotype is a singleton in its sample. V is TRBV11-2 and J is TRBJ2-3; D is undetermined. CDR3 length: 15 residues. The V end lost 4 bases, the J end lost 0 bases, and 11 bases lay between the germline ends. The V gene's germline CDR1 is SGHAT and CDR2 FQNNGV. This chain's CDR3 is CASSSHAASTDTQYF. The CDR3 DNA sequence: TGTGCCAGCAGCTCCCACGCGGCTAGCACAGATACGCAGTATTTT.

The chain uses TRBV7-2 and TRBJ2-4, with D perhaps TRBD1 (6 bases). The assigned J gene may be wrong: the sequence end matches TRBJ2-5 better. The V gene's germline CDR1 is SGHTA and CDR2 FQGNSA. The CDR3 sequence is 17 residues long. CDR3 sequence: CASSSKGTTTKQETQYF. The DNA of the CDR3 is TGTGCCAGCAGTTCCAAAGGGACAACCACCAAGCAAGAGACCCAGTACTTC.

This clonotype was seen more than once but under ten times. CDR3 bases: TGTGCCAGCAGTTCCGCCCGGACAGGGGGTACTGAAGCTTTCTTT. Its translation: CASSSARTGGTEAFF. V usage is TRBV12-3 or TRBV12-4 and J usage is TRBJ1-1, with 10 bases matching TRBD1. The CDR3 length is 15 residues. V lost 4 bases to trimming and J lost 5 bases; unmatched junction nucleotides: 7.

The chain has TRBV6-5 and TRBJ2-3; the match to TRBD2 covers 9 bases. The CDR3 has 16 residues. Germline CDR1 is MNHEY and CDR2 is SVGAGI. V gave up 2 bases and J gave up 4 bases; unmatched junction bases: 7. As DNA, the CDR3 is TGTGCCAGCAGTTACAGGGGCGGGGGGGCCTCAGATACGCAGTATTTT. This translates into CASSYRGGGASDTQYF.

The chain combines TRBV7-9 with TRBJ2-2, with D perhaps matching TRBD1 or TRBD2 (6 bases each). The CDR3 loop spans 15 amino acids. V shed 2 bases and J shed 4 bases, with 11 bases lying between them. In germline, CDR1 is SEHNR, CDR2 FQNEAQ (reference sequence). CDR3 residues: CASSLFRGGTGELFF. For the CDR3, the DNA is TGTGCCAGCAGCTTATTCAGGGGAGGCACCGGGGAGCTGTTTTTT.

As for this clonotype: Just one base apart from a much larger clone, this may be a read error. The chain carries TRBV7-2 and TRBJ1-5; D remains ambiguous. The CDR3 sequence is 13 residues long. Germline V gene data show CDR1 as SGHTA and CDR2 as FQGNSA. CDR3 nucleotides: TGTGCCAGCGGCTTAAACCTTAATCAGCCCCAGCATTTT. It translates to CASGLNLNQPQHF.

The gene calls are TRBV2 and TRBJ2-5; D remains unclear. Germline V gene lookup returns CDR1 SNHLY and CDR2 FYNNEI. The CDR3 is made up of 14 amino acids. With 11 bases removed from V and 5 bases from J, the gap between germline ends came to 21 bases. The CDR3 nucleotides read TGTGCCCTTAGGATGGAGACGTCCGGGGAGACCCAGTACTTC. Translation gives CALRMETSGETQYF.

In its sample, this clonotype was seen a few times. The gene calls are TRBV7-3 and TRBJ2-5; D remains ambiguous. V lost 5 bases to trimming and J lost 5 bases, with 9 bases between them. CDR3 length: 12 amino acids. Germline V gene sequence: CDR1 SGHTA, CDR2 FQGTGA. The CDR3 sequence: CASSPDGETQYF. The CDR3 DNA sequence: TGTGCCAGCAGCCCGGATGGGGAGACCCAGTACTTC.

The V call is TRBV7-2, the J call TRBJ2-5; TRBD1 agrees at 9 bases. The trim removed 1 base at V and 3 bases at J, leaving 3 bases unmatched. The length of the CDR3 is 15 residues. Looked up from germline, CDR1 is SGHTA and CDR2 is FQGNSA. CDR3 region: CASSLDRGQKETQYF. In nucleotides, the CDR3 is TGTGCCAGCAGCTTAGACAGGGGGCAAAAAGAGACCCAGTACTTC. Full variable domain (rest looked up from reference TRBV7-2 and TRBJ2-5): GAGVSQSPSNKVTEKGKDVELRCDPISGHTALYWYRQSLGQGLEFLIYFQGNSAPDKSGLPSDRFSAERTGGSVSTLTIQRTQQEDSAVYLCASSLDRGQKETQYFGPGTRLLVL.

The chain is built from TRBV7-2 and TRBJ1-6; the match to TRBD1 covers 8 bases. Germline loops: CDR1 SGHTA, CDR2 FQGNSA. The CDR3 runs 14 residues. V shed 4 bases, J shed 10 bases, and the junction held 6 bases outside the gene matches. DNA for the CDR3: TGTGCCAGCAGCTCCCCAGGGGGCGGGTCACCCCTCCACTTT. Protein: CASSSPGGGSPLHF.

The J gene is TRBJ2-1, the V gene TRBV4-3; possibly TRBD1 or TRBD2 for D (5 bases each). The CDR3 covers 15 residues. V lost 6 bases and J lost 0, with 12 bases in between. Germline V gene sequence: CDR1 LGHNA, CDR2 YSLEER. CDR3 nucleotides: TGCGCCAGCAGTGATGGGACGAGCTCCTACAATGAGCAGTTCTTC. Translation gives CASSDGTSSYNEQFF.

The table lists this clonotype with many counts. The chain carries TRBV15 and TRBJ1-4; no definite D call. This CDR3 spans 12 amino acids. Germline loops: CDR1 LNHNV, CDR2 YYDKDF (reference sequence). The germline V and J ends were trimmed by 1 base and 5 bases, with 2 bases remaining between them. The CDR3 DNA reads as TGTGCCACCAGCAGAGGGAATGAAAAACTGTTTTTT. It codes for CATSRGNEKLFF.

The table lists this clonotype with a few counts. The chain uses TRBV27 and TRBJ2-7; perhaps TRBD2 as D (6 bases). CDR1 and CDR2 from the germline V gene are MNHEY and SMNVEV (reference sequence). This CDR3 has 12 amino acids. CDR3 loop: CVLRTSGGEQYF. In nucleotides, the CDR3 is TGTGTCCTTCGGACATCCGGGGGAGAGCAGTACTTC.

This clonotype was seen only a few times. The rearrangement joins TRBV7-9 to TRBJ2-1, with TRBD2 matching over 11 bases. CDR1 and CDR2 from the germline V gene are SEHNR and FQNEAQ (reference sequence). V shed 5 bases and J 5 bases; nucleotides not matched to a gene: 8. The CDR3 consists of 16 residues. The CDR3 region is CASSPRSGGANNEQFF. The CDR3 DNA is TGTGCCAGCAGCCCACGTAGCGGGGGGGCCAACAATGAGCAGTTCTTC.

The CDR3, as DNA: TGTGCCAGCTCGCAAGCACCGGGACTATCAAACACCGGGGAGCTGTTTTTT. It encodes CASSQAPGLSNTGELFF. J is TRBJ2-2 and V is TRBV18, with 7 bases lining up with TRBD2. Germline V gives CDR1 KGHSH, CDR2 LQKENI. The CDR3 runs to 17 residues. The V gene end was trimmed by 6 bases and the J gene end by 2 bases; junction bases not matched to a gene: 12.

In its sample, this clonotype was seen a few times. The chain couples TRBV28 to TRBJ1-1, with a possible D match to TRBD1 (6 bases). The CDR3 has 15 amino acids. Germline CDR1 MDHEN, CDR2 SYDVKM. V was trimmed by 7 bases and J by 7 bases, leaving 22 bases between them. The CDR3 is CASIPWGQGKVEAFF. The CDR3 DNA reads as TGTGCCAGCATCCCCTGGGGGCAGGGTAAGGTTGAAGCTTTCTTT.

In this sample, this clonotype turned up many times. J is TRBJ2-7 and V is TRBV12-3 or TRBV12-4; a weak D match, TRBD1 (6 bases). Trimming cost V 4 bases and J 1 base, with 14 bases left between them. This CDR3 has 15 amino acids. CDR3 amino acids: CASSSGAPFSYEQYF. The CDR3 DNA reads as TGTGCCAGCAGTTCAGGGGCCCCTTTTTCCTACGAGCAGTACTTC.

The chain recombines TRBV29-1 with TRBJ1-1; D is unresolved. Germline values: CDR1 SQVTM, CDR2 ANQGSEA. This CDR3 comprises 17 residues. V was clipped by 4 bases and J by 1 base, with 22 bases between them. CDR3 DNA: TGCAGCGTTGCACGCGTTCAGAGATGGACGACGAACACTGAAGCTTTCTTT. Translating it yields CSVARVQRWTTNTEAFF.

To note about this clonotype: This clone may be a read error of a much larger clone one base away. The chain uses TRBV10-3 and TRBJ2-7; 10 bases are shared with TRBD1. Trimming took 2 bases from V and 2 from J; bases not matched to a gene: 6. Germline lookup yields CDR1 ENHRY and CDR2 SYGVKD. The CDR3 totals 16 residues. CDR3 DNA: TGTGCCATCAGTGAGCCTGGGGGGACAGGGGCCTACGAGCAGTACTTC. This translates into CAISEPGGTGAYEQYF.

A note on this clonotype: One end of the junction does not line up with germline, which may come from a read error. The J gene is TRBJ1-4, the V gene TRBV28; 7 bases match TRBD1. This CDR3 has 14 amino acids. Germline CDR1 MDHEN, CDR2 SYDVKM. In DNA, the CDR3 is TGTGCCAGCAGTTCCACTCGACAGGGTGAAAAACGGTTTTTT. Its translation: CASSSTRQGEKRFF.

This clonotype has just a few counts. This sequence joins TRBV9 and TRBJ2-5; D not resolved. The CDR3 sequence is 16 residues long. CDR1 is SGDLS, CDR2 YYNGEE, per germline. With 3 bases removed from V and 2 bases from J, the gap between germline ends came to 17 bases. CDR3 nucleotide sequence: TGTGCCAGCAGCGCACCCTTTCTTAACCGGCAAGAGACCCAGTACTTC. Its translation is CASSAPFLNRQETQYF.

This clonotype was seen a handful of times. The chain recombines TRBV15 with TRBJ2-7; 9 nucleotides agree with TRBD2. With V trimmed by 0 bases and J by 5 bases, 14 bases remained unmatched. This CDR3 comprises 18 residues. From germline, CDR1 is LNHNV and CDR2 YYDKDF (reference sequence). CDR3 region: CATSRDGKLAGRAHEQYF. The CDR3 DNA follows: TGTGCCACCAGCAGAGATGGGAAACTAGCGGGCCGGGCCCACGAGCAGTACTTC.

This chain joins TRBV6-5 and TRBJ1-4, with D perhaps matching TRBD1 (6 bases). The CDR3 is 14 residues long. The germline V gene encodes CDR1 MNHEY and CDR2 SVGAGI. V shed 6 bases and J shed 6 bases, with 14 bases lying between them. The CDR3 spells CASRGGARHEKLFF. The CDR3, as DNA: TGTGCCAGCAGGGGGGGGGCGCGTCATGAAAAACTGTTTTTT.

This chain uses TRBV5-1 with TRBJ2-4; D uncertain. The last part of the DNA fits TRBJ2-7 better; the J call may be wrong. The CDR3 is 12 amino acids. The germline V gene has CDR1 SGHRS and CDR2 YFSETQ. CDR3 sequence (DNA): TGCGCCAGCAGCTCTCTAATGGGCGAGCAGTACTTC. Translation gives CASSSLMGEQYF.

This clonotype was seen more than once but under ten times. J is TRBJ1-2 and V is TRBV2, with 8 bases that match TRBD1. Germline values: CDR1 SNHLY, CDR2 FYNNEI. Germline trimming cut 6 bases from V and 6 bases from J; bases unmatched to any gene: 12. The CDR3 spans 15 residues. This CDR3 reads CASRKTGGAGDGYTF. The DNA of the CDR3 is TGTGCCAGCAGAAAAACAGGGGGAGCGGGGGATGGCTACACCTTC. Full variable domain (missing parts from reference TRBV2 and TRBJ1-2): EPEVTQTPSHQVTQMGQEVILRCVPISNHLYFYWYRQILGQKVEFLVSFYNNEISEKSEIFDDQFSVERPDGSNFTLKIRSTKLEDSAMYFCASRKTGGAGDGYTFGSGTRLTVV.

With regard to this clonotype: Mismatch with germline at one junction end may stem from a read error. V gene TRBV7-9 combines with J gene TRBJ1-4; 10 positions match TRBD1. This CDR3 has 15 residues. CDR1 is SEHNR and CDR2 is FQNEAQ in the germline V gene (reference sequence). The chain's CDR3 is CASSPRGTGDEKRFF. The CDR3 nucleotides are TGTGCCAGCAGCCCCCGGGGGACAGGGGATGAAAAACGGTTTTTT.

To note about this clonotype: Given a much more abundant clone one base away, this may be a read error. This rearrangement joins TRBV3-1 to TRBJ2-7; D possibly corresponds to TRBD1 (5 bases). The end of the DNA is better explained by TRBJ2-5, so the J call may be wrong. The CDR3 consists of 14 residues. Germline CDR1 is LGHDT and CDR2 is YNNKEL (reference sequence). The CDR3 here is CASRRKGYQETQYF. CDR3 in DNA: TGTGCCAGCAGAAGAAAGGGGTACCAAGAGACCCAGTACTTC.